This is a list of T cell receptor beta chains from one sample in a study of blood T cell repertoires in COVID-19. The repertoire was sequenced with immunoSEQ multiplex PCR; TCRdb's copy has only in-frame clones and lacks some. Found here are hundreds of thousands of clones, around 91% of them singletons; the top ten hold roughly 1.6%. Sequenced sample: PBMCs or T cells enriched from blood (not recorded which). The receptors shown here come from a woman younger than 30 with acute COVID-19. CDR3s include the opening cysteine and the closing phenylalanine or tryptophan.

J gene | CDR3 length | V gene | CDR3 protein
TRBJ1-2 | 14 | TRBV5-1 | CASSPGTGIYGYTF
TRBJ2-1 | 15 | TRBV18 | CASSPPLASANEQFF
TRBJ2-1 | 21 | TRBV27 | CASSFEGAFSRAGESYNEQFF
TRBJ2-1 | 11 | TRBV20-1 | CSGEAYNEQFF
TRBJ2-5 | 14 | TRBV3-1/TRBV3-2 | CASSSPPVQETQYF
TRBJ1-4 | 16 | TRBV7-2 | CASSPPGHLSDEKLFF
TRBJ1-2 | 14 | TRBV5-1 | CASSPGQGAYGYTF
TRBJ1-4 | 15 | TRBV2 | CASKGQPTTNEKLFF
TRBJ2-1 | 15 | TRBV5-1 | CASSLAGVTYNEQFF
TRBJ1-1 | 14 | TRBV3-1/TRBV3-2 | CASSQARQNTEAFF
TRBJ2-2 | 14 | TRBV7-2 | CASRPTRNTGELFF
TRBJ2-7 | 15 | TRBV9 | CASSVGTGRGYEQYF
TRBJ1-2 | 14 | TRBV7-8 | CASSPFLRGYGYTF
TRBJ1-2 | 13 | TRBV27 | CASSLGGTSGYTF
TRBJ1-2 | 14 | TRBV5-1 | CASSLGLSDYGYTF
TRBJ2-2 | 14 | TRBV6-5 | CASRKPGRTGELFF
TRBJ1-1 | 13 | TRBV3-1/TRBV3-2 | CASSQDRAAEAFF
TRBJ1-2 | 13 | TRBV14 | CASSPDNIYGYTF
TRBJ2-1 | 16 | TRBV7-9 | CASRPLASSSYNEQFF
TRBJ1-6 | 15 | TRBV6-5 | CASNGRSSYNSPLHF
TRBJ1-3 | 13 | TRBV6-5 | CASRSGTGNTIYF
TRBJ1-1 | 14 | TRBV29-1 | CSVRQGYMNTEAFF
TRBJ2-2 | 15 | TRBV5-1 | CASSWSGSDTGELFF
TRBJ1-1 | 14 | TRBV3-1/TRBV3-2 | CASSQGTGNTEAFF
TRBJ1-3 | 15 | TRBV6-5 | CASAQLGQVGNTIYF
TRBJ2-2 | 18 | TRBV3-1/TRBV3-2 | CASSQERWGLGNTGELFF
TRBJ2-1 | 15 | TRBV3-1/TRBV3-2 | CASSQAGGTYNEQFF
TRBJ1-1 | 17 | TRBV4-3 | CASSQDYRDRGNTEAFF
TRBJ1-6 | 18 | TRBV7-9 | CASSPAEGRGGYNSPLHF
TRBJ1-3 | 17 | TRBV5-1 | CASSFVPTYLSGNTIYF
TRBJ2-1 | 18 | TRBV7-3 | CASSLFGGELAGNNEQFF
TRBJ2-1 | 15 | TRBV9 | CASSGTSGRAYEQFF
TRBJ1-1 | 14 | TRBV12-5 | CANGTGTAITEAFF
TRBJ2-1 | 16 | TRBV7-7 | CASSPTGGADLTEQFF
TRBJ2-1 | 18 | TRBV18 | CASSPLPGTSGIYNEQFF
TRBJ2-1 | 15 | TRBV7-9 | CASSLSGKKVNEQFF
TRBJ2-5 | 11 | TRBV30 | CAWTSSETQYF
TRBJ2-1 | 12 | TRBV4-3 | CASSQDPGEQFF
TRBJ2-2 | 16 | TRBV30 | CAWSVLREINTGELFF
TRBJ2-4 | 15 | TRBV4-3 | CASSQDRQGGNIQYF
TRBJ2-1 | 16 | TRBV14 | CASSRYTGSSYNEQFF
TRBJ2-3 | 13 | TRBV7-9 | CASSFGGTDTQYF
TRBJ2-1 | 17 | TRBV18 | CASSRGDRVPLYNEQFF
TRBJ1-3 | 11 | TRBV5-1 | CASTQGNTIYF
TRBJ1-4 | 15 | TRBV5-1 | CASSSGQGLNEKLFF
TRBJ2-2 | 16 | TRBV27 | CASRGGPVGHTGELFF
TRBJ2-3 | 14 | TRBV30 | CAWRLAGATDTQYF
TRBJ1-3 | 12 | TRBV30 | CAWSFLSDTIYF
TRBJ2-7 | 14 | TRBV18 | CASLLTSGNYEQYF
TRBJ2-1 | 15 | TRBV6-5 | CASSYGGGRNNEQFF
TRBJ1-6 | 15 | TRBV6-5 | CASSYRGGTNSPLHF
TRBJ2-1 | 15 | TRBV6-5 | CASSSQGASYNEQFF
TRBJ2-1 | 16 | TRBV18 | CASSPNYRRSYNEQFF
TRBJ2-1 | 16 | TRBV27 | CASTDTSGTYYNEQFF